This T cell receptor beta chain was documented in a study of long-term antiretroviral therapy in people with HIV. CDR3 length equals 14 residues. Trimming removed 0 bases at V and 1 base at J, with 7 bases between. CDR1 is SEHNR, CDR2 FQNEAQ, per germline (reference sequence). No donor had fewer than one pre-ART PBMC sample or fewer than two post-ART PBMC samples. Treatment of all HIV participants took place in the United States. Study conclusions and caveats: Compared with controls, HIV repertoires showed narrower CDR3 length ranges. Clones that had undergone expansion before ART dominated the repertoire at all time points.

Sequencing used immunoSEQ v3.0 at survey level. The method was immunoSEQ multiplex PCR; TCRdb's version includes in-frame clones alone and lacks a portion of them. The table records roughly 28,000 clones, over 90% of them present only once. Details on this clone: The antigen remains unidentified.

Sequenced here: unsorted PBMCs, sampled 6.2 years after starting antiretroviral therapy. This receptor was obtained from a man between 35 and 55 years old with HIV. The chain recombines TRBV7-9 with TRBJ2-7; D ambiguous. Here the CDR3 DNA reads TGTGCCAGCAGCTTAGCGGGTCAGTCCTACGAGCAGTACTTC. As protein: CASSLAGQSYEQYF.